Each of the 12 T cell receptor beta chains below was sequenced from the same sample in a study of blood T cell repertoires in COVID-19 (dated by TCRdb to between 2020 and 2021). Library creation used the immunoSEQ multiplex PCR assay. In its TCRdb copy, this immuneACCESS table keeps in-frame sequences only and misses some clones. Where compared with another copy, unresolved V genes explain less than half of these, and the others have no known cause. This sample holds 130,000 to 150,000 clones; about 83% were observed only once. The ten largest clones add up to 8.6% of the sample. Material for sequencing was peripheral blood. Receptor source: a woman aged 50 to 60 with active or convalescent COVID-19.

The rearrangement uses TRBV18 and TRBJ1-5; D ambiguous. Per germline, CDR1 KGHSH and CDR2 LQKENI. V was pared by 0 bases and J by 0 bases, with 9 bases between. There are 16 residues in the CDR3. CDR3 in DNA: TGTGCCAGCTCACCACCGAGCCGTTCTAGCAATCAGCCCCAGCATTTT. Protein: CASSPPSRSSNQPQHF.

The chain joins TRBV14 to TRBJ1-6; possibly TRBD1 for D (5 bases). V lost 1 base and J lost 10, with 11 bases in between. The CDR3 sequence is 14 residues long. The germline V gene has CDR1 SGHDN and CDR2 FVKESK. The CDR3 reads CASSQGTTISPLHF. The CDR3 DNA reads TGTGCCAGCAGCCAAGGGACAACCATCTCACCCCTCCACTTT.

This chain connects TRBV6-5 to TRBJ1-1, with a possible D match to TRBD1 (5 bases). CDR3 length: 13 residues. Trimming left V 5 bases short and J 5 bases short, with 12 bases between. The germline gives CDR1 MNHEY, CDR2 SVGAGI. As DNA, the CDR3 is TGTGCCAGCAGTCTTCTAGGGGTTACTGAAGCTTTCTTT. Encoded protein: CASSLLGVTEAFF.

The chain's CDR3 is CASSLTGTTNYGYTF. CDR3 DNA: TGTGCCAGCAGCTTGACAGGGACCACTAACTATGGCTACACCTTC. The chain links TRBV5-4 to TRBJ1-2; TRBD1 might be the D (6 bases). Germline CDR1 SGHNT, CDR2 YYREEE (reference sequence). The CDR3 covers 15 residues. V lost 1 base to trimming and J lost 0 bases, with 10 bases between them.

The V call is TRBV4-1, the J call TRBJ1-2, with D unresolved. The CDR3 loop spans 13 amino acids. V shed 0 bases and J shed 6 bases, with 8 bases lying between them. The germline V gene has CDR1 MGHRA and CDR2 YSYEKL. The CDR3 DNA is TGCGCCAGCAGCCAAGATTGGCTGGATGGCTACACCTTC. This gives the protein CASSQDWLDGYTF.

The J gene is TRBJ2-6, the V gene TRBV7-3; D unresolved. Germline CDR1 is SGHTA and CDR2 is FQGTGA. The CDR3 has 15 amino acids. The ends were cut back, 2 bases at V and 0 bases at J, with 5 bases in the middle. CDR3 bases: TGTGCCAGCAGCTTACCTGTCTCTGGGGCCAACGTCCTGACTTTC. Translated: CASSLPVSGANVLTF.

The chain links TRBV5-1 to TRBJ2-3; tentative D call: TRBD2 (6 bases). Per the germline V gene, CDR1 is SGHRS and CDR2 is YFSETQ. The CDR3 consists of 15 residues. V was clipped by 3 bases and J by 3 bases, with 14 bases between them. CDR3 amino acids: CASSSRPGLTDTQYF. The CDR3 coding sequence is TGCGCCAGCAGCTCTAGGCCGGGACTTACAGATACGCAGTATTTT.

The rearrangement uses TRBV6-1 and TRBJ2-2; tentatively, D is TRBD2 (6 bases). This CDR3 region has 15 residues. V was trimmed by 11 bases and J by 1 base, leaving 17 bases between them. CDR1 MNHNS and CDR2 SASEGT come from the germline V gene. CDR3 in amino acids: CASRTTGENTGELFF. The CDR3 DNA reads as TGTGCCTCCCGGACGACGGGAGAGAACACCGGGGAGCTGTTTTTT.

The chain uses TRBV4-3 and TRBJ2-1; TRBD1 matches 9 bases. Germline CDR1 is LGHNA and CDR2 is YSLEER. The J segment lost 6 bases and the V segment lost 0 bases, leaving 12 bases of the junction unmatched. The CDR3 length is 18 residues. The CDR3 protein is CASSQDLFGQGPFNEQFF. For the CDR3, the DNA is TGCGCCAGCAGCCAAGATCTGTTTGGACAGGGGCCCTTCAATGAGCAGTTCTTC.

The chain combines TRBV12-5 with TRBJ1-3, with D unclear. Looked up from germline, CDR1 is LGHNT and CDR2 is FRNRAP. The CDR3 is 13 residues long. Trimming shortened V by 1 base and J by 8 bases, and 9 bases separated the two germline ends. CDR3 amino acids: CASGLAGADTIYF. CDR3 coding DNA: TGTGCTAGTGGTTTGGCCGGAGCGGACACCATATATTTT.

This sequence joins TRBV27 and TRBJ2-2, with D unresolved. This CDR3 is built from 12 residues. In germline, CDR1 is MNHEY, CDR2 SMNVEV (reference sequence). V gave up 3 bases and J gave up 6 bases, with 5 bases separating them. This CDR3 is CASSFRAGELFF. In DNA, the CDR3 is TGTGCCAGCAGTTTCCGTGCCGGGGAGCTGTTTTTT.

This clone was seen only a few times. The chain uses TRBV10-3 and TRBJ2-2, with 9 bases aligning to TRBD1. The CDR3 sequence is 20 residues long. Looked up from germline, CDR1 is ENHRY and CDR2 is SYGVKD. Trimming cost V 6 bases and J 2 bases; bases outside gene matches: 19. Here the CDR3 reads CAIRRTGAKDYRENTGELFF. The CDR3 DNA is TGTGCCATCAGACGGACAGGGGCCAAGGACTATCGGGAAAACACCGGGGAGCTGTTTTTT.